This T cell receptor (beta chain) was observed in a study of spatial heterogeneity in lung cancer. Study in general: Detection consistently captured more beta-chain sequences than alpha-chain sequences. The study's findings and limits: There was tracking of ubiquitous and regional nonsynonymous mutations by the respective counts of ubiquitous and regional expanded TCRs. The number of expanded tumor alpha and beta chains correlated with mutation number.

Time point specified: sample taken at primary tumor resection. The roughly 68 donors had untreated early-stage non-small cell lung cancer. TCRdb passed the 5' RACE reads through MiXCR, listing each CDR3 protein once. Seen here are around 20,000 distinct CDR3 sequences, more than 6.5% observed once, and the top ten hold roughly 24%. This clonotype was recorded at least ten times. Its antigen is undetermined. The specimen was lung tumor tissue, collected at surgery. The sequence was collected from a male donor with early-stage non-small cell lung cancer.

CDR3: CASSVQGLNQPQHF. CDR3 coding DNA: TGTGCCAGCAGTGTGCAGGGCCTCAATCAGCCCCAGCATTTT. The V call is TRBV2, the J call TRBJ1-5, with D possibly TRBD1 on 5 matching bases. This CDR3 has 14 amino acids. CDR1 is SNHLY, CDR2 FYNNEI, per germline. V lost 4 bases to trimming and J lost 3 bases, with 10 bases between them.